The 28 T cell receptor beta chains listed next were all sequenced from one sample in a study of CDR3 diversity in severe acne. TCRdb independently ran MiXCR on the PCR reads; one entry per CDR3 protein. Among approximately 90,000 distinct CDR3 sequences listed, about half were seen once. Sequencing was performed on blood. The receptors derive from a male donor in good health, serving as a control.

V usage is TRBV10-3 and J usage is TRBJ1-1; TRBD1 matches at 10 bases. J gave up 4 bases and V 6 bases, and 8 bases lay outside the gene matches. The CDR3 length is 15 residues. The germline V gene encodes CDR1 ENHRY and CDR2 SYGVKD. The CDR3 loop is CAIRAGQGRATEAFF. In DNA form, the CDR3 reads TGTGCCATCAGGGCGGGACAGGGGCGGGCCACTGAAGCTTTCTTT.

This clonotype was seen many times. V usage is TRBV5-6 and J usage is TRBJ1-1; D is ambiguous. V was pared by 0 bases and J by 8 bases, with 11 bases between. The CDR3 spans 13 residues. The germline gives CDR1 SGHDT, CDR2 YYEEEE. Written as DNA, the CDR3 is TGTGCCAGCAGCTTGGGCGGGAATGGGGAAGCTTTCTTT. Amino acid sequence: CASSLGGNGEAFF.

This chain connects TRBV20-1 to TRBJ2-1, with TRBD1 matching 10 bases. Germline CDR1 is DFQATT and CDR2 is SNEGSKA (reference sequence). This CDR3 region has 11 residues. The CDR3 protein is CRGTGVNEQFF. The DNA of the CDR3 is TGCAGAGGGACAGGGGTCAATGAGCAGTTCTTC.

This clonotype was counted a few times. The chain couples TRBV24-1 to TRBJ1-2; 7 nucleotides line up with TRBD1. CDR1 is KGHDR, CDR2 SFDVKD, per germline. CDR3 size: 15 residues. Losses at the gene ends were 4 bases for V and 4 bases for J; bases not matched to a gene: 8. CDR3 coding DNA: TGTGCCACCAGTGAGGGCGGGACAGACCTCTATGGCTACACCTTC. This encodes CATSEGGTDLYGYTF.

This clonotype was counted many times. The junction departs from the called germline gene at one end, perhaps through a read error. The chain recombines TRBV6-5 with TRBJ2-1; TRBD2 agrees at 7 bases. The CDR3 has 13 amino acids. Per germline, CDR1 MNHEY and CDR2 SVGAGI. CDR3 DNA: TGTGCCAGCAGTTACTCGACCAGCGGGACCACGATCTTC. This translates into CASSYSTSGTTIF.

The chain employs TRBV2 and TRBJ1-3; D ambiguous. Germline CDR1 is SNHLY and CDR2 is FYNNEI. This CDR3 comprises 12 residues. V lost 10 bases and J lost 4, with 11 bases in between. Written as DNA, the CDR3 is TGTGCCAACAAGGGTCTCGGAAACACCATATATTTT. Translating gives CANKGLGNTIYF.

This clonotype was observed a handful of times. The J gene is TRBJ1-3, the V gene TRBV9; a weak D match, TRBD1 (6 bases). Per germline, CDR1 SGDLS and CDR2 YYNGEE. Deletions cut 0 bases from V and 4 bases from J, with 14 bases between. There are 16 residues in the CDR3. The CDR3 DNA reads as TGTGCCAGCAGCGTAGATGGCGGGGGGCTGGGAAACACCATATATTTT. Encoded protein: CASSVDGGGLGNTIYF.

Details on this clonotype: Without the conserved terminal phenylalanine or tryptophan, this CDR3 likely stems from a read error. The chain couples TRBV10-3 to TRBJ2-1; the D gene is possibly TRBD2 (6 bases). Germline loops: CDR1 ENHRY, CDR2 SYGVKD. This CDR3 is 14 amino acids long. The CDR3 here is CAISDRDSFNKQFP. The CDR3 DNA follows: TGTGCCATCAGTGACCGGGACTCCTTCAATAAGCAGTTCCCC.

A note on this clonotype: Compared with germline, one end of the junction differs, possibly owing to a read error. The chain is built from TRBV2 and TRBJ2-2; a possible D gene is TRBD1 (6 bases). From germline, CDR1 is SNHLY and CDR2 FYNNEI. CDR3 length: 14 amino acids. CDR3 nucleotides: TGTGCTAGCAGTGCCAGGGGAAGTTTCGGGGAGCTGTTTTTT. It yields the protein CASSARGSFGELFF.

In this sample, this clonotype turned up many times. J is TRBJ2-1 and V is TRBV4-1; 10 bases are a match to TRBD2. This CDR3 has 16 residues. Per the germline V gene, CDR1 is MGHRA and CDR2 is YSYEKL. The V and J ends lost 0 bases and 3 bases, in that order; junction bases with no gene match: 2. The CDR3 DNA reads TGCGCCAGCAGCCAAGATACTAGCGGGGTCTACAATGAGCAGTTCTTC. Protein: CASSQDTSGVYNEQFF.

The chain is built from TRBV7-9 and TRBJ2-7; a possible D gene is TRBD2 (5 bases). The CDR3 runs to 14 residues. Per the germline V gene, CDR1 is SEHNR and CDR2 is FQNEAQ (reference sequence). Trimming shortened V by 0 bases and J by 8 bases, and 14 bases separated the two germline ends. CDR3 in amino acids: CASSLAGGGLKQYF. CDR3 in DNA: TGTGCCAGCAGCTTAGCGGGTGGTGGACTCAAGCAGTACTTC. The full variable domain, completed using reference TRBV7-9 and TRBJ2-7, is DTGVSQNPRHKITKRGQNVTFRCDPISEHNRLYWYRQTLGQGPEFLTYFQNEAQLEKSRLLSDRFSAERPKGSFSTLEIQRTEQGDSAMYLCASSLAGGGLKQYFGPGTRLTVT.

This clonotype was counted at least ten times. V gene TRBV27 combines with J gene TRBJ2-5, with TRBD2 matching 8 bases. This CDR3 is built from 17 residues. CDR1 is MNHEY and CDR2 is SMNVEV in the germline V gene (reference sequence). The junction had 10 bases not matched to a gene; V was cut back by 0 bases and J by 4 bases. CDR3 region: CASSLSVPSGSRETQYF. The CDR3, as DNA: TGTGCCAGCAGTTTATCGGTCCCCAGCGGGAGCCGAGAGACCCAGTACTTC.

This clonotype has a count of ten or more. The chain uses TRBV5-1 and TRBJ2-1; D is undetermined. The CDR3 runs 15 residues. Germline CDR1 and CDR2: SGHRS and YFSETQ. V was cut by 1 base and J by 5 bases, with 13 bases left in between. CDR3 sequence (DNA): TGCGCCAGCAGCTTGCTCGCTGCCGCCGACAATGAGCAGTTCTTC. Translation gives CASSLLAAADNEQFF.

CDR3 bases: TGTGCCTCCCGGACTAGCGGGAAGGATGAGCAGTTCTTC. It translates to CASRTSGKDEQFF. The rearrangement uses TRBV27 and TRBJ2-1; TRBD2 aligns across 12 bases. V dropped 11 bases and J dropped 8; count of bases not matched to a gene: 7. This CDR3 region has 13 residues. Per the germline V gene, CDR1 is MNHEY and CDR2 is SMNVEV (reference sequence).

About this clonotype: This sequence may be a read error, since a much larger clone differs from it by one base. J is TRBJ2-7 and V is TRBV10-3; 7 bases are a match to TRBD1. The germline CDR1 and CDR2 sequences are ENHRY and SYGVKD. V was pared by 2 bases and J by 2 bases, with 3 bases of the junction left unmatched. The CDR3 covers 14 residues. CDR3 nucleotide sequence: TGTGCCATCAGTGAGGGGACAGCCGCCTACGAGCAGTACTTC. This translates into CAISEGTAAYEQYF.

This clonotype was counted a few times. The chain recombines TRBV4-1 with TRBJ2-3; D gene ambiguous. Germline V gene data show CDR1 as MGHRA and CDR2 as YSYEKL. The CDR3 is 12 amino acids. The V gene lost 2 bases and the J gene lost 6 bases, with 6 bases spanning the gap. The CDR3: CASSQQMDTQYF. The CDR3 DNA follows: TGCGCCAGCAGCCAACAAATGGATACGCAGTATTTT.

This CDR3 reads CASSLGGPNNEQFF. In DNA form, the CDR3 reads TGCGCCAGCAGCTTGGGAGGGCCCAACAATGAGCAGTTCTTC. The rearrangement uses TRBV5-1 and TRBJ2-5; D is possibly TRBD2 (5 bases). The DNA end is a closer match to TRBJ2-1, so the J assignment may be wrong. There are 14 residues in the CDR3. CDR1 is SGHRS, CDR2 YFSETQ, per germline.

The rearrangement joins TRBV18 to TRBJ1-2; D is undetermined. The CDR3 is 14 residues long. The germline gives CDR1 KGHSH, CDR2 LQKENI. The V end lost 2 bases, the J end lost 4 bases, and 11 bases lay between the germline ends. CDR3 nucleotides: TGTGCCAGCTCACCATACCAGGCTCTCTATGGCTACACCTTC. Its protein is CASSPYQALYGYTF.

This clonotype was recorded a few times. The chain has TRBV9 and TRBJ2-3; the match to TRBD2 covers 8 bases. The CDR3 is made up of 16 amino acids. Trimming at V came to 2 bases and at J to 4 bases, leaving 9 bases not matched to a gene. The germline V gene has CDR1 SGDLS and CDR2 YYNGEE. This chain's CDR3 is CASSVETGGPADTQYF. CDR3 DNA: TGTGCCAGCAGCGTCGAAACGGGAGGGCCCGCAGATACGCAGTATTTT.

The count of this clonotype is one. Since a much larger clone is just one base distant, this may be a read error. This chain links TRBV4-1 with TRBJ2-3; no firm D call. CDR1 MGHRA and CDR2 YSYEKL come from the germline V gene. The CDR3 spans 13 residues. The CDR3 DNA reads as TGCGCCGGCAGCCAACTGGCTACAGATACGCAGTATTTT. It codes for CAGSQLATDTQYF.

On this clonotype itself: It is unclear where the CDR3 begins or ends on the DNA, so no DNA is shown, and the CDR3 is as TCRdb lists it. V is TRBV5-5 and J is TRBJ2-5; the D call of TRBD2 is as the table states it, not checked on the DNA. The CDR3 numbers 22 amino acids, ends counted. The germline V gene has CDR1 SGHKS and CDR2 YYEKEE (reference sequence). CDR3 region: CASSQEGSTNEKLFFGSGTQYF.

The rearrangement links TRBV20-1 to TRBJ2-3, with TRBD2 identical over 13 bases. CDR1 is DFQATT and CDR2 is SNEGSKA in the germline V gene (reference sequence). The V gene end was trimmed by 3 bases and the J gene end by 3 bases; junction bases not matched to a gene: 6. The CDR3 consists of 16 residues. CDR3: CSASLGLAGVTDTQYF. The CDR3 DNA follows: TGCAGTGCTAGCTTAGGACTAGCGGGAGTGACAGATACGCAGTATTTT.

This chain uses TRBV7-9 with TRBJ2-3; D remains unclear. Germline CDR1 SEHNR, CDR2 FQNEAQ (reference sequence). V gave up 5 bases and J gave up 0 bases, with 12 bases separating them. CDR3 length equals 15 residues. The CDR3 is CASSPSLTSTDTQYF. CDR3 coding DNA: TGTGCCAGCAGCCCGAGTCTGACTAGCACAGATACGCAGTATTTT.

This clonotype was observed many times. The J gene is TRBJ1-1, the V gene TRBV29-1; TRBD1 might be the D (6 bases). V lost 3 bases and J lost 1, with 12 bases in between. Germline V CDR1 and CDR2: SQVTM, ANQGSEA. This CDR3 region has 14 residues. CDR3 amino acids: CSVDPRGGNTEAFF. CDR3 nucleotide sequence: TGCAGCGTTGATCCCAGGGGAGGGAACACTGAAGCTTTCTTT.

The chain recombines TRBV5-1 with TRBJ1-1, with unresolved D. The CDR3 sequence is 14 residues long. Trimming shortened V by 1 base and J by 4 bases, and 11 bases separated the two germline ends. The V gene's germline CDR1 is SGHRS and CDR2 YFSETQ. The CDR3 bases are TGCGCCAGCAGCTTGCTGGGCGTGGGCACTGAAGCTTTCTTT. This codes for CASSLLGVGTEAFF.

The chain couples TRBV25-1 to TRBJ2-7; D may be TRBD2 (6 bases). This CDR3 spans 13 amino acids. Germline CDR1 reads MGHDK; CDR2 reads SYGVNS. V lost 4 bases, J lost 5 bases, and 12 bases lay in between. CDR3 sequence: CASSVVGSHEQYF. In DNA, the CDR3 is TGTGCCAGCAGTGTGGTCGGGAGCCACGAGCAGTACTTC.

This clonotype has a count of ten or more. The chain couples TRBV6-2 or TRBV6-3 to TRBJ1-1; 8 bases fit TRBD1. Germline V gene lookup returns CDR1 MNHEY and CDR2 SVGEGT. The V and J ends lost 7 bases and 2 bases, in that order; junction bases with no gene match: 6. The CDR3 consists of 14 residues. DNA of the CDR3: TGTGCCAGCACCGAGGACAGGGTCAACACTGAAGCTTTCTTT. This gives the protein CASTEDRVNTEAFF.

The chain carries TRBV11-1 and TRBJ1-5, with 9 bases aligning to TRBD1. The junction had 5 bases not matched to a gene; V was cut back by 6 bases and J by 5 bases. The CDR3 runs 14 residues. The germline gives CDR1 SGHAT, CDR2 FQDESV (reference sequence). CDR3 bases: TGTGCCAGCAGTGGAGGACAGGGGCATCAGCCCCAGCATTTT. Translated, it gives CASSGGQGHQPQHF.